Listed below are T cell receptor beta chains from one sample, sequenced in a study of blood T cell repertoires in COVID-19. Only in-frame clones appear in the TCRdb table, and some are missing; sequencing was by immunoSEQ multiplex PCR. This sample carries approximately 190,000 clones, roughly 80% of them seen once, and the ten largest clones take roughly 6.6%. The sample taken for sequencing was peripheral blood. These receptors were taken from a woman in her forties with acute or convalescent COVID-19. Both conserved end residues are trimmed from each CDR3. The order of the fields is V gene, J gene, D gene, CDR3 protein. A D gene is named only where the DNA matches it firmly.

V: TRBV4-1; J: TRBJ1-4; D: TRBD1; CDR3: ASSQDRGLVFEKLF
V: TRBV3-1/TRBV3-2; J: TRBJ2-7; D: TRBD2; CDR3: ASSQDPFRLAGEGEQY
V: TRBV5-5; J: TRBJ1-5; D: -; CDR3: ASSSEGMTHQPQH
V: TRBV28; J: TRBJ1-1; D: -; CDR3: ASSPRLGPNTEAF
V: TRBV19; J: TRBJ1-1; D: -; CDR3: ASSMGGRGLNTEAF
V: TRBV6-5; J: TRBJ1-1; D: -; CDR3: ASSYTGTEAF
V: TRBV28; J: TRBJ2-7; D: TRBD2; CDR3: ASSPTGEGDYEQY
V: TRBV2; J: TRBJ2-7; D: TRBD1; CDR3: ASSGDRESSYEQY
V: TRBV2; J: TRBJ2-1; D: -; CDR3: ASSEGWGRDEQF
V: TRBV5-1; J: TRBJ1-2; D: -; CDR3: ASSLGGRGVDGYT
V: TRBV7-2; J: TRBJ2-7; D: -; CDR3: ASSLNYERY
V: TRBV7-2; J: TRBJ1-6; D: -; CDR3: ASSLAAHSPLH
V: TRBV30; J: TRBJ2-7; D: TRBD1; CDR3: AWARDRGLEQY
V: TRBV19; J: TRBJ1-1; D: TRBD1; CDR3: ASTPRDRGNTEAF
V: TRBV4-1; J: TRBJ1-3; D: TRBD1; CDR3: ASSRDRGAGNTIY
V: TRBV19; J: TRBJ2-1; D: TRBD2; CDR3: AAKGRPREGSYNEQF
V: TRBV13; J: TRBJ2-7; D: TRBD1; CDR3: ASSLDGRQGVEQY
V: TRBV7-9; J: TRBJ2-5; D: -; CDR3: ASEVQETQY
V: TRBV6-4; J: TRBJ2-3; D: -; CDR3: ASSDSFSDTQY
V: TRBV2; J: TRBJ2-5; D: TRBD2; CDR3: ASSPGLAGGETQY
V: TRBV6-5; J: TRBJ2-7; D: -; CDR3: ASSYSYNSYEQY
V: TRBV4-2; J: TRBJ2-7; D: -; CDR3: ASSQDRGGSSYEQY
V: TRBV11-2; J: TRBJ2-5; D: -; CDR3: ASRQTLLETQY
V: TRBV21-1; J: TRBJ1-2; D: -; CDR3: ASSARDRGRGTYGYT
V: TRBV7-8; J: TRBJ2-4; D: -; CDR3: ASSLGYKGAKNIQY
V: TRBV15; J: TRBJ1-1; D: -; CDR3: ATSTTLRRTVNTEAF
V: TRBV19; J: TRBJ2-3; D: -; CDR3: ASSKVAYTDTQY
V: TRBV7-6; J: TRBJ2-3; D: TRBD2; CDR3: ASSPGKGAGTTDTQY
V: TRBV27; J: TRBJ2-1; D: -; CDR3: ASSWTGGGYNEQF
V: TRBV12-3/TRBV12-4; J: TRBJ1-2; D: -; CDR3: ASTDDVRGGYT
V: TRBV27; J: TRBJ2-1; D: -; CDR3: ASSNLLSSYNEQF
V: TRBV2; J: TRBJ1-4; D: -; CDR3: ASNGQINEKLF
V: TRBV6-1; J: TRBJ1-5; D: TRBD1; CDR3: ASSEAGTGVSYQPQH
V: TRBV5-6; J: TRBJ2-7; D: -; CDR3: ASSFQGVGEQY
V: TRBV11-2; J: TRBJ2-1; D: TRBD1; CDR3: ASSLDPGGSYNEQF
V: TRBV5-1; J: TRBJ2-3; D: -; CDR3: ASSLAQKADTQY
V: TRBV11-2; J: TRBJ1-5; D: -; CDR3: ASSLDSGGRQPQH
V: TRBV27; J: TRBJ1-2; D: -; CDR3: ASSFGPNYGYT
V: TRBV28; J: TRBJ2-1; D: -; CDR3: ASGGSYNEQF
V: TRBV28; J: TRBJ2-1; D: -; CDR3: ASHSWENNEQF
V: TRBV5-1; J: TRBJ1-1; D: -; CDR3: ASSLLPVDTEAF
V: TRBV18; J: TRBJ1-4; D: -; CDR3: ASSPYGTNEKLF
V: TRBV7-2; J: TRBJ2-6; D: -; CDR3: ASSTGPGANVLT
V: TRBV7-3; J: TRBJ2-3; D: TRBD2; CDR3: ASSSTAGPTDTQY
V: TRBV6-1; J: TRBJ2-1; D: -; CDR3: ASSEAIPGVNEQF